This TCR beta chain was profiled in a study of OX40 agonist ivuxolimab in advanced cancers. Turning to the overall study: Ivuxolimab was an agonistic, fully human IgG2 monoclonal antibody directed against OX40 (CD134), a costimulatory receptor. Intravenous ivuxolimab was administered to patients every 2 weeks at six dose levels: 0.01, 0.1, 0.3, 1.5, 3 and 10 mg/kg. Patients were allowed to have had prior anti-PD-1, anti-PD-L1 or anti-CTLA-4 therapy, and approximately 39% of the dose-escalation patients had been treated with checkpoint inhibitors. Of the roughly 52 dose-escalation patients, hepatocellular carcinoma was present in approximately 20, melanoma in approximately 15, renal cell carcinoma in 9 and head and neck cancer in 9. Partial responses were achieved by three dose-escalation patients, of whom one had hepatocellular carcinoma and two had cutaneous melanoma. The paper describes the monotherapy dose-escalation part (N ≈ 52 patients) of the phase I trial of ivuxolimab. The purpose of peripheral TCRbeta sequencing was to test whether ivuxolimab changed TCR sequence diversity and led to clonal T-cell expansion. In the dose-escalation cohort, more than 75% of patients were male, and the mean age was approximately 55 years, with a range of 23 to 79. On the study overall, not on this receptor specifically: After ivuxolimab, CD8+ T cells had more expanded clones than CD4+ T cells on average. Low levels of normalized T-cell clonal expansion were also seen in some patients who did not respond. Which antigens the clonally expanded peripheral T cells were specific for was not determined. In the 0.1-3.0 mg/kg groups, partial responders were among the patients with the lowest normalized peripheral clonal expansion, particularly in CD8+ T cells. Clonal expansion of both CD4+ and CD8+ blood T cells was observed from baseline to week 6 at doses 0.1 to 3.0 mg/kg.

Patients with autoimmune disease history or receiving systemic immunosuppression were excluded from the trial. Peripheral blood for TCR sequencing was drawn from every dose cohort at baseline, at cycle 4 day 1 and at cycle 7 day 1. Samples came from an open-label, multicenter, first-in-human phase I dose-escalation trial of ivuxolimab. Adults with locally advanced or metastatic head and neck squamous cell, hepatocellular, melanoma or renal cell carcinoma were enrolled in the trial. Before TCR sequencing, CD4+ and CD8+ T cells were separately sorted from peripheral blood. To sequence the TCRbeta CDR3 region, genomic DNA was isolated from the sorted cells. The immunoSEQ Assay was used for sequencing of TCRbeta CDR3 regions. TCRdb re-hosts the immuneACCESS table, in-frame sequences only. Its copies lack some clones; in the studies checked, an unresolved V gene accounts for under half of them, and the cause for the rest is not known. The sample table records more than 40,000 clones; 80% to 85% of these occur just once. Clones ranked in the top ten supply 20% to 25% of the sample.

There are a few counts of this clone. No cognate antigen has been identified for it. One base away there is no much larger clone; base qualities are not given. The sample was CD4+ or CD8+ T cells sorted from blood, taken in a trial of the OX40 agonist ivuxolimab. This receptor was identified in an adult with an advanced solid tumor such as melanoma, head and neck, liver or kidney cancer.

The CDR3 protein: CASSAGGSPLHF. The DNA sequence is TGTGCCAGCAGCGCGGGGGGTTCACCCCTCCACTTT. In this chain, TRBV9 is recombined with TRBJ1-6; 5 matching bases give a weak D call of TRBD1. From its cysteine to its phenylalanine, the CDR3 spans 12 amino acids. The entry retains the CDR3 DNA only, 36 bases that are in frame from base 1. The germline V gene sets CDR1 to SGDLS and CDR2 to YYNGEE. Trimming removed 3 bases from V and 9 bases from J, leaving 7 bases between the germline ends.